This TCR beta chain was captured by sequencing in a study of identical twins. Study-wide results and caveats: Cross-sectional statistics, not tracking of the same donors, supported the conclusions. Clonotypes of the beta chain that were abundant in cord blood carried fewer insertions (memory repertoires showed none). The models systematically underestimated how much out-of-frame TCR alpha was shared in monozygotic twins. Out-of-frame alpha sequences shared by twins showed excess low generation probability.

This clonotype was seen repeatedly, ten times or more. Its antigen is still unknown. TCRdb independently ran MiXCR on the 5' RACE reads; one entry per CDR3 protein. The table records approximately 150,000 distinct CDR3 sequences, roughly 3.2% of them present only once. Trimming removed 7 bases at V and 5 bases at J, with 15 bases between. The CDR3 runs to 14 residues. The germline V gene encodes CDR1 LNHDA and CDR2 SQIVND (reference sequence). Material: memory T cells sorted from blood. V is TRBV19 and J is TRBJ2-1; D unclear. This clonotype was sampled from a man between 18 and 35 years old in good health. The CDR3, as DNA: TGTGCCAGTAACCCAAGACCTGGGGACAATGAGCAGTTCTTC. It encodes CASNPRPGDNEQFF.